The 20 T cell receptor beta chains listed next were all sequenced from one sample in a study of a mutant IDH1 vaccine in newly diagnosed glioma. Documented time point: week 47, end of study. The study gave 300 ug of mutant IDH1 20-mer peptide per vaccine dose, with topical imiquimod. For these receptors, no antigen is known. Using immunoSEQ multiplex PCR, the repertoire was profiled, and TCRdb retains in-frame clones only, with some absent. The data hold some 13,000 clones, with roughly 79% observed a single time. The sequences come from PBMCs, collected from a glioma patient whose treatment included an IDH1 peptide vaccine. The receptor source for this set is a woman in her thirties or forties with glioma.

This chain joins TRBV6-5 and TRBJ1-2; D is undetermined. V was trimmed by 2 bases and J by 0 bases, leaving 10 bases between them. CDR3 length: 15 amino acids. The germline V gene has CDR1 MNHEY and CDR2 SVGAGI. The CDR3 loop reads CASSYDGTPNYGYTF. CDR3 coding DNA: TGTGCCAGCAGTTACGACGGCACACCTAACTATGGCTACACCTTC.

The chain employs TRBV20-1 and TRBJ2-1; no firm D call. Germline values: CDR1 DFQATT, CDR2 SNEGSKA (reference sequence). V lost 3 bases and J lost 10, with 10 bases in between. The CDR3 consists of 11 residues. CDR3 in amino acids: CSASLGVEQFF. The CDR3 coding sequence is TGCAGTGCTAGTCTCGGAGTGGAGCAGTTCTTC.

J is TRBJ2-7 and V is TRBV5-1, with no clear D. V lost 0 bases, J lost 2 bases, and 9 bases lay in between. This CDR3 comprises 14 residues. CDR1 is SGHRS, CDR2 YFSETQ, per germline. For the CDR3, the DNA is TGCGCCAGCAGCTTGGGAGACACAACCTACGAGCAGTACTTC. This encodes CASSLGDTTYEQYF.

J is TRBJ2-1 and V is TRBV29-1; 8 bases align to TRBD2. CDR1 and CDR2 (germline): SQVTM, ANQGSEA. V lost 4 bases to trimming and J lost 0 bases; unmatched junction nucleotides: 11. The CDR3 totals 17 residues. The CDR3 here is CSVGALRLARSYNEQFF. In DNA, the CDR3 is TGCAGCGTTGGGGCCCTTCGACTAGCGCGCTCCTACAATGAGCAGTTCTTC.

The rearrangement joins TRBV27 to TRBJ1-1; D is unclear. V lost 5 bases and J lost 1, with 8 bases in between. Germline V gene lookup returns CDR1 MNHEY and CDR2 SMNVEV (reference sequence). The CDR3 length is 13 residues. The CDR3 bases are TGTGCCAGCAGTCCAGGTTGGAACACTGAAGCTTTCTTT. Translated, it gives CASSPGWNTEAFF.

In this sample, this clone turned up once. J is TRBJ2-2 and V is TRBV2; 11 nucleotides line up with TRBD1. CDR3 length: 14 amino acids. Germline assignment: CDR1 SNHLY and CDR2 FYNNEI. The V segment lost 10 bases and the J segment 7 bases; nucleotides outside the gene matches: 8. The CDR3 bases are TGTGCCACCTTCCGGGACAGGGGGGTCGGGGAGCTGTTTTTT. Its protein product is CATFRDRGVGELFF. The full variable domain, rest sourced from reference TRBV2 and TRBJ2-2, is EPEVTQTPSHQVTQMGQEVILRCVPISNHLYFYWYRQILGQKVEFLVSFYNNEISEKSEIFDDQFSVERPDGSNFTLKIRSTKLEDSAMYFCATFRDRGVGELFFGEGSRLTVL.

The genes are TRBV27 and TRBJ2-2; D not certain. V lost 8 bases to trimming and J lost 1 base, with 11 bases between them. Germline CDR1 reads MNHEY; CDR2 reads SMNVEV (reference sequence). This CDR3 spans 14 amino acids. The CDR3 loop is CASASGLNTGELFF. For the CDR3, the DNA is TGTGCCAGCGCCTCTGGTCTGAACACCGGGGAGCTGTTTTTT.

The chain joins TRBV28 to TRBJ1-2; TRBD1 might be the D (5 bases). CDR1 and CDR2 (germline): MDHEN, SYDVKM. The CDR3 is 16 amino acids. With 2 bases removed from V and 1 base from J, the gap between germline ends came to 14 bases. The chain's CDR3 is CASSLRTSRLNYGYTF. CDR3 in DNA: TGTGCCAGCAGTTTACGGACAAGCAGACTTAACTATGGCTACACCTTC.

This clone is labeled as medium-sized. The J gene is TRBJ1-5, the V gene TRBV6-6; D is unresolved. CDR3 size: 12 residues. CDR1 and CDR2 (germline): MNHNY, SVGAGI (reference sequence). V shed 4 bases and J shed 6 bases, with 7 bases lying between them. The CDR3 region has the DNA TGTGCCAGCAGTTCACAGCTTCAGCCCCAGCATTTT. This translates into CASSSQLQPQHF.

The chain couples TRBV6-1 to TRBJ2-1, with D perhaps assigned TRBD1 or TRBD2 (6 bases each). V lost 4 bases and J lost 2, with 15 bases in between. The CDR3 runs 16 residues. CDR1 is MNHNS and CDR2 is SASEGT in the germline V gene. The CDR3 nucleotides read TGTGCCAGCAGTGTACGGGGGCTTAACGCCTACAATGAGCAGTTCTTC. Its translation is CASSVRGLNAYNEQFF.

This chain joins TRBV9 and TRBJ2-1; 10 bases fit TRBD1. Germline assignment: CDR1 SGDLS and CDR2 YYNGEE. The CDR3 covers 14 residues. V dropped 3 bases and J dropped 6; count of bases not matched to a gene: 3. CDR3 sequence (DNA): TGTGCCAGCAGCGCCCGGACAGGGGGCAATGAGCAGTTCTTC. It codes for CASSARTGGNEQFF.

The chain couples TRBV10-3 to TRBJ1-4; 9 bases are shared with TRBD1. In germline, CDR1 is ENHRY, CDR2 SYGVKD. Losses at the gene ends were 6 bases for V and 5 bases for J; bases not matched to a gene: 4. CDR3 length: 14 residues. The CDR3 reads CAIRDGTGNEKLFF. CDR3 DNA: TGTGCCATCAGGGATGGGACAGGGAATGAAAAACTGTTTTTT.

The table lists this clone with a count of one. This chain connects TRBV27 to TRBJ2-7; possibly TRBD2 for D (6 bases). The CDR3 has 14 residues. Trimming took 3 bases from V and 1 from J, leaving 10 bases between them. The germline V gene has CDR1 MNHEY and CDR2 SMNVEV (reference sequence). This CDR3 is CASSFGGVSYEQYF. DNA of the CDR3: TGTGCCAGCAGTTTCGGAGGGGTATCCTACGAGCAGTACTTC.

This chain joins TRBV4-2 and TRBJ1-3; 7 positions match TRBD1. Trimming removed 2 bases from V and 0 bases from J; junction bases left unmatched: 1. The germline gives CDR1 LGHNA, CDR2 YNFKEQ. The CDR3 is 15 residues long. The CDR3 DNA is TGTGCCAGCAGCCAACGGGACAGCTCTGGAAACACCATATATTTT. Translated: CASSQRDSSGNTIYF.

The chain uses TRBV7-9 and TRBJ1-1, with D perhaps TRBD1 (5 bases). The CDR3 is 17 residues long. The V and J ends lost 0 bases and 6 bases respectively, with 20 bases between them. Per the germline V gene, CDR1 is SEHNR and CDR2 is FQNEAQ (reference sequence). CDR3 sequence (DNA): TGTGCCAGCAGCTTAGCGGGGCCCGCGGGAGGTCCCGCTGAAGCTTTCTTT. Protein sequence: CASSLAGPAGGPAEAFF.

This clone was counted once. The chain links TRBV7-9 to TRBJ2-1; 7 bases align to TRBD2. CDR1 and CDR2 (germline): SEHNR, FQNEAQ (reference sequence). The CDR3 runs 16 residues. J lost 4 bases, V lost 5 bases, and 11 bases had no gene match. The CDR3, as DNA: TGTGCCAGCAGCCCTAAAGGTGGGGGGGGGTACAATGAGCAGTTCTTC. Protein product: CASSPKGGGGYNEQFF.

The chain employs TRBV5-8 and TRBJ1-2; unclear D gene. The germline V and J ends were trimmed by 1 base and 4 bases, with 17 bases remaining between them. CDR1 is SGHTS, CDR2 YDEGEE, per germline. The CDR3 sequence is 16 residues long. The DNA of the CDR3 is TGTGCCAGCAGCTTGTCTCGGAGTGCAGCTAGCTATGGCTACACCTTC. Amino acids: CASSLSRSAASYGYTF.

The rearrangement links TRBV4-3 to TRBJ2-2; D is undetermined. Trimming took 5 bases from V and 8 from J, leaving 12 bases between them. The germline gives CDR1 LGHNA, CDR2 YSLEER. This CDR3 is 13 amino acids long. The CDR3 coding sequence is TGCGCCAGCAGCTATTCTAGGTGGGGGGAGCTGTTTTTT. This translates into CASSYSRWGELFF.

V usage is TRBV29-1 and J usage is TRBJ2-3; 10 positions match TRBD2. The CDR3 is 13 amino acids. From germline, CDR1 is SQVTM and CDR2 ANQGSEA. Trimming removed 6 bases from V and 2 bases from J; junction bases left unmatched: 2. The CDR3 region is CSVSGGVTDTQYF. The CDR3 region has the DNA TGCAGCGTAAGCGGGGGGGTCACAGATACGCAGTATTTT.

The chain joins TRBV4-2 to TRBJ1-2, with unresolved D. Germline values: CDR1 LGHNA, CDR2 YNFKEQ. Deletions cut 0 bases from V and 0 bases from J, with 8 bases between. The CDR3 sequence is 15 residues long. The CDR3 spells CASSQDRLANYGYTF. In DNA form, the CDR3 reads TGTGCCAGCAGCCAAGATCGGCTGGCTAACTATGGCTACACCTTC.